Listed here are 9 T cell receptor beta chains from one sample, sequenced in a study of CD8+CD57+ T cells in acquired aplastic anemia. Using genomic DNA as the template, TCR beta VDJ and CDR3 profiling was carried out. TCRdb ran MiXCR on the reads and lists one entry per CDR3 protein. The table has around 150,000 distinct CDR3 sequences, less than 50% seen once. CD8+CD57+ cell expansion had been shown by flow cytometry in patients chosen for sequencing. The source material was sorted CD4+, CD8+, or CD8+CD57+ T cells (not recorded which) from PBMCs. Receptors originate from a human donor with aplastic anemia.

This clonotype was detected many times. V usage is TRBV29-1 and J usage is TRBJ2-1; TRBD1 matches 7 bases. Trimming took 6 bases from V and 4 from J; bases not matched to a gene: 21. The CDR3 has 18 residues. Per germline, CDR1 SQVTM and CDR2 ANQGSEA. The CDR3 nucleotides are TGCAGCGTAACAGGGGCCTGGACAGAGGGAGAAATTTACAATGAGCAGTTCTTC. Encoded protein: CSVTGAWTEGEIYNEQFF.

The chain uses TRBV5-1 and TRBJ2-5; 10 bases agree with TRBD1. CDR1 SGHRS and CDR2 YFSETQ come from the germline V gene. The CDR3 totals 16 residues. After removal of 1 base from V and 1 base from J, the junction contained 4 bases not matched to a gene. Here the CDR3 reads CASSLTGTGAQETQYF. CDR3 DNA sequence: TGCGCCAGCAGCTTGACCGGGACAGGGGCCCAAGAGACCCAGTACTTC.

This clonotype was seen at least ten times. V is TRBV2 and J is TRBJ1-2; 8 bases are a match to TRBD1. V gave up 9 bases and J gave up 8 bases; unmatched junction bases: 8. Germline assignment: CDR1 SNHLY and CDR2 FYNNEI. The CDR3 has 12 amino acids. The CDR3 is CARSDRAQGYTF. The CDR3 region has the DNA TGTGCCAGGTCGGACAGGGCACAGGGCTACACCTTC.

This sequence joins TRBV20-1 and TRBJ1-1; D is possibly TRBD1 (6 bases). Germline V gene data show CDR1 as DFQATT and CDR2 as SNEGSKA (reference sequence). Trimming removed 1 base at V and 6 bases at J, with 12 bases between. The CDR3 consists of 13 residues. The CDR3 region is CSARVGGAAEAFF. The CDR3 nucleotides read TGCAGTGCTAGAGTCGGGGGCGCGGCTGAAGCTTTCTTT.

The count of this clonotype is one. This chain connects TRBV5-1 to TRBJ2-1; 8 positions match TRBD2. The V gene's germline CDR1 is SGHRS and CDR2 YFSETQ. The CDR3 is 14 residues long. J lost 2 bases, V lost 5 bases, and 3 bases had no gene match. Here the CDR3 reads CASRVAGTYNEQFF. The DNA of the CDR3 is TGCGCCAGCAGAGTAGCGGGAACCTACAATGAGCAGTTCTTC.

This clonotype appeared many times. This CDR3 reads CASSLVLGTSSGANVLTF. For the CDR3, the DNA is TGCGCCAGCAGCTTGGTATTGGGGACCAGCTCTGGGGCCAACGTCCTGACTTTC. V and J are TRBV5-1 and TRBJ2-6, with D possibly called TRBD1 or TRBD2 (5 bases each). The CDR3 totals 18 residues. Germline CDR1 SGHRS, CDR2 YFSETQ. V was clipped by 0 bases and J by 0 bases, with 13 bases between them.

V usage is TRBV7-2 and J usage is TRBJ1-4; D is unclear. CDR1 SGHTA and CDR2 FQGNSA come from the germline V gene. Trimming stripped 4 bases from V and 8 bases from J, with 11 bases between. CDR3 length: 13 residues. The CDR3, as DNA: TGTGCCAGCAGCTCGAGGTACGGGGAAAAACTGTTTTTT. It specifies CASSSRYGEKLFF. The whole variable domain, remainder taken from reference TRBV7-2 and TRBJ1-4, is GAGVSQSPSNKVTEKGKDVELRCDPISGHTALYWYRQSLGQGLEFLIYFQGNSAPDKSGLPSDRFSAERTGGSVSTLTIQRTQQEDSAVYLCASSSRYGEKLFFGSGTQLSVL.

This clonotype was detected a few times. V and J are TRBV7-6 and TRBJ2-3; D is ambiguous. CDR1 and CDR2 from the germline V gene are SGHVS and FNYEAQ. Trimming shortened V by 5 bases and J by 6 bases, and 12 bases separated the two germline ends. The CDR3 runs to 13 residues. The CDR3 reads CASSPLPRDTQYF. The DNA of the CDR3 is TGTGCCAGCAGCCCACTCCCAAGGGATACGCAGTATTTT.

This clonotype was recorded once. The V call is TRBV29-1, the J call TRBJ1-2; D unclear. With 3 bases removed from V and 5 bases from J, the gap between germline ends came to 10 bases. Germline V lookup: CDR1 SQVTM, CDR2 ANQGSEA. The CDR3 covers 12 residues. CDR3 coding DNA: TGCAGCGTTGATGAATCAGGATATGGCTACACCTTC. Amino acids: CSVDESGYGYTF.